Each of the 29 T cell receptor beta chains below was sequenced from the same sample in a study of T cells in Graves' hyperthyroidism and ophthalmopathy. TCR beta CDR3 region amplification was performed from RNA transcripts. The TCR CDR3 first-round RT-PCR relied on the HTBI primer set. Via MiXCR, TCRdb re-called the multiplex PCR reads, giving one row per CDR3 protein. The sample contains 400,000 to 500,000 distinct CDR3 sequences, roughly an eighth of which appear only once. Material: blood. These receptors were obtained from a young woman with Graves' hyperthyroidism.

At least ten counts were recorded for this clonotype. The gene calls are TRBV9 and TRBJ1-5, with 10 nucleotides matching TRBD1. This CDR3 has 13 residues. Per the germline V gene, CDR1 is SGDLS and CDR2 is YYNGEE. J gave up 6 bases and V 9 bases, and 6 bases lay outside the gene matches. CDR3 region: CANRDRGGQPQHF. The CDR3, as DNA: TGTGCCAACCGGGACAGGGGAGGTCAGCCCCAGCATTTT.

This clonotype was seen repeatedly, ten times or more. J is TRBJ2-1 and V is TRBV11-2; 7 bases are a match to TRBD1. The CDR3 runs 15 residues. The germline gives CDR1 SGHAT, CDR2 FQNNGV. J gave up 1 base and V 5 bases, and 5 bases lay outside the gene matches. This CDR3 is CASSPGQLSYNEQFF. In DNA, the CDR3 is TGTGCCAGCAGCCCGGGACAGCTTTCCTACAATGAGCAGTTCTTC.

The genes are TRBV30 and TRBJ1-3; D not resolved. Per the germline V gene, CDR1 is GTSNPN and CDR2 is SVGIG (reference sequence). Trimming took 2 bases from V and 2 from J, leaving 16 bases between them. The CDR3 spans 16 residues. CDR3 loop: CAWSRIDRAPGNTIYF. CDR3 bases: TGTGCCTGGAGTCGTATTGACCGGGCCCCTGGAAACACCATATATTTT.

Only a few counts were recorded for this clonotype. This sequence joins TRBV6-2 or TRBV6-3 and TRBJ2-1, with no clear D. Germline V gene sequence: CDR1 MNHEY, CDR2 SVGEGT. There are 12 residues in the CDR3. Trimming cost V 5 bases and J 11 bases, with 13 bases left between them. This CDR3 reads CASSHDGPKQFF. CDR3 in DNA: TGTGCCAGCAGTCACGACGGACCCAAGCAGTTCTTC.

This clonotype was recorded many times. The J gene is TRBJ1-1, the V gene TRBV28; D remains unclear. CDR1 and CDR2 (germline): MDHEN, SYDVKM. Trimming left V 4 bases short and J 0 bases short, with 15 bases between. The CDR3 runs to 16 residues. Written as DNA, the CDR3 is TGTGCCAGCAGTTCCGAGGACCAAGCCTTGAACACTGAAGCTTTCTTT. It translates to CASSSEDQALNTEAFF.

About this clonotype: This could be a read error, since a much larger clone is one nucleotide away. The chain is built from TRBV6-1 and TRBJ2-7; D is possibly TRBD2 (5 bases). Germline V CDR1 and CDR2: MNHNS, SASEGT. This CDR3 region has 14 residues. Here the CDR3 reads CASSEAGGSYEQCF. The CDR3 DNA sequence: TGTGCCAGCAGTGAAGCGGGCGGGTCCTACGAGCAGTGCTTC.

This clonotype was seen a handful of times. The genes are TRBV24-1 and TRBJ2-1; 8 nucleotides match TRBD2. Germline CDR1 KGHDR, CDR2 SFDVKD. The CDR3 spans 14 residues. The trim removed 3 bases at V and 12 bases at J, leaving 9 bases unmatched. CDR3 loop: CATSDDAAGGVQFF. Written as DNA, the CDR3 is TGTGCCACCAGTGATGACGCAGCCGGGGGGGTGCAGTTCTTC.

This clonotype was found many times. The rearrangement uses TRBV6-2 or TRBV6-3 and TRBJ2-1, with 9 nucleotides matching TRBD2. This CDR3 spans 16 amino acids. From germline, CDR1 is MNHEY and CDR2 SVGEGT. Trimming removed 2 bases from V and 6 bases from J; junction bases left unmatched: 8. The CDR3 here is CASSYGAGGPLNEQFF. For the CDR3, the DNA is TGTGCCAGCAGTTACGGCGCGGGAGGGCCGCTCAATGAGCAGTTCTTC.

This clonotype was recorded many times. This chain joins TRBV11-3 and TRBJ2-7; D is unclear. Trimming removed 4 bases at V and 5 bases at J, with 21 bases between. The CDR3 has 16 amino acids. Germline values: CDR1 SGHNT, CDR2 YENEEA. The CDR3 DNA is TGTGCCAGCAGCTCTCGGGCGTTAGGAGAAGTGGACGAGCAGTACTTC. Its protein product is CASSSRALGEVDEQYF.

Points on this clonotype: Being one base from a much bigger clone, this may be a read error. V is TRBV9 and J is TRBJ2-5, with D perhaps matching TRBD2 (5 bases). This CDR3 comprises 13 residues. From germline, CDR1 is SGDLS and CDR2 YYNGEE. The CDR3 region is CTSTKEAAPSLYF. As DNA, the CDR3 is TGTACCAGCACCAAGGAGGCGGCCCCTTCCCTGTACTTC.

On this clonotype: Relative to the germline gene, one junction end is altered; a read error may explain this. The chain couples TRBV3-1 to TRBJ1-2, with D perhaps TRBD1 (5 bases). This CDR3 has 15 amino acids. Germline V gene lookup returns CDR1 LGHDT and CDR2 YNNKEL (reference sequence). CDR3 region: CASRQVDTVNYGYTF. DNA of the CDR3: TGTGCCAGCCGCCAAGTGGACACAGTTAACTATGGCTACACCTTC.

Ten or more counts support this clonotype. The CDR3: CATSDRGRDRVSYEQYF. In DNA form, the CDR3 reads TGTGCCACCAGTGACCGAGGCCGGGACAGGGTTTCCTACGAGCAGTACTTC. The rearrangement joins TRBV24-1 to TRBJ2-7, with 9 bases identical to TRBD1. CDR1 and CDR2 from the germline V gene are KGHDR and SFDVKD. The V and J ends lost 4 bases and 1 base, in that order; junction bases with no gene match: 10. This CDR3 is 17 amino acids long.

Ten or more counts support this clonotype. The chain carries TRBV6-1 and TRBJ2-7, with D unclear. Germline values: CDR1 MNHNS, CDR2 SASEGT. Trimming removed 5 bases from V and 2 bases from J, with 7 bases in between. The CDR3 length is 12 residues. The DNA of the CDR3 is TGTGCCAGCAGTTCGCGGACCTACGAGCAGTACTTC. Protein: CASSSRTYEQYF.

The CDR3 region is CASSKDRSNTGELFF. CDR3 nucleotide sequence: TGTGCCAGCAGCAAGGACAGGTCGAACACCGGGGAGCTGTTTTTT. This rearrangement joins TRBV28 to TRBJ2-2, with 7 bases that match TRBD1. The V and J ends lost 6 bases and 0 bases, in that order; junction bases with no gene match: 4. This CDR3 has 15 residues. Germline V gene sequence: CDR1 MDHEN, CDR2 SYDVKM.

V usage is TRBV12-3 or TRBV12-4 and J usage is TRBJ2-2, with D possibly TRBD1 on 5 matching bases. Trimming removed 6 bases at V and 3 bases at J, with 11 bases between. This CDR3 is built from 14 residues. CDR3 protein: CASRRQTDTGELFF. The CDR3 nucleotides read TGTGCCAGCAGAAGACAGACTGACACCGGGGAGCTGTTTTTT.

The sample holds many counts of this clonotype. This chain uses TRBV19 with TRBJ2-5; 7 bases match TRBD2. This CDR3 has 13 residues. Losses at the gene ends were 4 bases for V and 3 bases for J; bases not matched to a gene: 2. Germline V gene lookup returns CDR1 LNHDA and CDR2 SQIVND (reference sequence). The DNA for the CDR3 is TGTGCCAGTAGTACGCTAGCGGAAGAGACCCAGTACTTC. It encodes CASSTLAEETQYF.

The chain links TRBV7-9 to TRBJ1-1; D unclear. Trimming took 5 bases from V and 6 from J, leaving 19 bases between them. Per the germline V gene, CDR1 is SEHNR and CDR2 is FQNEAQ (reference sequence). The CDR3 is made up of 15 amino acids. In DNA form, the CDR3 reads TGTGCCAGCAGCCGATATGAGGCGGGTAGGGCTGAAGCTTTCTTT. Its protein product is CASSRYEAGRAEAFF.

V and J are TRBV10-3 and TRBJ2-3, with D possibly being TRBD2 (6 bases). Trimming took off 6 bases at V and 1 base at J, with 8 bases between the two ends. CDR1 and CDR2 (germline): ENHRY, SYGVKD. The CDR3 sequence is 13 residues long. The CDR3 here is CAIRREGTDTQYF. CDR3 DNA: TGTGCCATCAGAAGGGAGGGCACAGATACGCAGTATTTT.

J is TRBJ2-6 and V is TRBV5-1; D call uncertain. This CDR3 has 14 residues. Germline-derived CDR1 and CDR2 are SGHRS and YFSETQ. Between the trimmed V and J ends, which lost 4 bases and 2 bases, there was a span of 7 bases. The CDR3 DNA reads as TGCGCCAGCAGCGGGTCAGCTGGGGCCAACGTCCTGACTTTC. Protein sequence: CASSGSAGANVLTF.

This clonotype was seen ten or more times. The gene calls are TRBV14 and TRBJ2-3; maybe TRBD2 (6 bases). The CDR3 runs to 15 residues. V was pared by 2 bases and J by 5 bases, with 14 bases between. Germline loops: CDR1 SGHDN, CDR2 FVKESK. The DNA for the CDR3 is TGTGCCAGCAGCCAAACGCGGCCTAGCGAAGATACGCAGTATTTT. Protein product: CASSQTRPSEDTQYF.

In this sample, this clonotype turned up many times. The rearrangement links TRBV7-3 to TRBJ1-1; D unclear. V lost 0 bases, J lost 2 bases, and 4 bases lay in between. Germline CDR1 and CDR2: SGHTA and FQGTGA. This CDR3 comprises 13 residues. Written as DNA, the CDR3 is TGTGCCAGCAGCTTAACCCTAAACACTGAAGCTTTCTTT. Translated: CASSLTLNTEAFF.

This clonotype was counted many times. The rearrangement joins TRBV5-8 to TRBJ1-1, with no clear D. Germline V gene data show CDR1 as SGHTS and CDR2 as YDEGEE. Trimming took 1 base from V and 7 from J, leaving 11 bases between them. The CDR3 length is 13 residues. In nucleotides, the CDR3 is TGTGCCAGCAGCTTGAGCTTCGGTGATGAAGCTTTCTTT. This encodes CASSLSFGDEAFF.

This clonotype was detected ten times or more. This chain links TRBV6-1 with TRBJ2-1; 10 nucleotides align to TRBD2. Germline CDR1 reads MNHNS; CDR2 reads SASEGT. The CDR3 runs to 15 residues. V dropped 6 bases and J dropped 7; count of bases not matched to a gene: 9. CDR3 sequence (DNA): TGTGCCAGCAGAGCGGGAGGGCAGGTTAAAAATGAGCAGTTCTTC. It encodes CASRAGGQVKNEQFF.

This clonotype showed up just a few times. The chain employs TRBV28 and TRBJ1-5; D uncertain. The V gene lost 6 bases and the J gene lost 0 bases, with 15 bases spanning the gap. The V gene's germline CDR1 is MDHEN and CDR2 SYDVKM. The CDR3 covers 16 residues. The CDR3: CASRGNLYVSNQPQHF. CDR3 nucleotide sequence: TGTGCCAGCAGGGGGAATTTGTACGTTAGCAATCAGCCCCAGCATTTT.

The rearrangement joins TRBV4-1 to TRBJ2-7; perhaps TRBD2 as D (5 bases). The CDR3 spans 16 residues. CDR1 is MGHRA and CDR2 is YSYEKL in the germline V gene. The ends were cut back, 6 bases at V and 6 bases at J, with 24 bases in the middle. The CDR3 protein is CASRGSGATTTSEQYF. CDR3 DNA sequence: TGCGCCAGCAGGGGGAGTGGAGCGACGACTACGTCCGAGCAGTACTTC.

Comments on this clonotype: The junction shows a germline mismatch at one end, possibly a read error. The chain combines TRBV5-1 with TRBJ1-4, with D uncertain. Germline CDR1 reads SGHRS; CDR2 reads YFSETQ. CDR3 length: 12 residues. The CDR3 protein is CASRLDAGKLFF. CDR3 nucleotides: TGCGCCAGCAGATTGGACGCCGGAAAACTGTTTTTT.

This clonotype appeared many times. The J gene is TRBJ2-3, the V gene TRBV3-1; D not resolved. Deletions cut 4 bases from V and 1 base from J, with 9 bases between. Per germline, CDR1 LGHDT and CDR2 YNNKEL (reference sequence). The CDR3 loop spans 14 amino acids. The CDR3 bases are TGTGCCAGCAGCCCCCCCGTGGGCACAGATACGCAGTATTTT. Amino acid sequence: CASSPPVGTDTQYF.

This clonotype was detected many times. This sequence joins TRBV6-1 and TRBJ1-2, with TRBD1 matching 7 bases. Germline CDR1 reads MNHNS; CDR2 reads SASEGT. V shed 6 bases and J 8 bases; nucleotides not matched to a gene: 9. The CDR3 is made up of 13 amino acids. The CDR3 bases are TGTGCCAGCAGACCGACAGGGCGGGGGGGCTACACCTTC. Translation: CASRPTGRGGYTF.

This clonotype was observed many times. The V and J genes are TRBV20-1 and TRBJ2-3, with D perhaps given as TRBD1 or TRBD2 (5 bases each). Between the trimmed V and J ends, which lost 7 bases and 1 base, there was a span of 12 bases. Germline values: CDR1 DFQATT, CDR2 SNEGSKA (reference sequence). The CDR3 has 13 amino acids. CDR3 region: CSGPGPGTDTQYF. The DNA of the CDR3 is TGCAGTGGACCGGGACCAGGCACAGATACGCAGTATTTT.